This is a list of T cell receptor beta chains from one sample in a study of identifying expanded T cells in peripheral blood. TCRdb's table, derived via immunoSEQ multiplex PCR, lists solely in-frame clones and lacks some. This sample has 75,000 to 100,000 clones, with over 75% found just once. Sequences were obtained from blood. These receptors came from a person aged 18 to 69 in good health. The CDR3 runs from the conserved cysteine through the conserved F or W. A D gene is named only where the DNA matches it firmly. The listing skips clone size in some rows; elsewhere it reads once, few, many or a size class.

d_gene	abundance	j_gene	v_gene	CDR3nt	CDR3aa
NA	NA	TRBJ1-4	TRBV6-5	TGTGCCAGCAGTGAAGCGGGAGGTCTCGTGTTACATTTT	CASSEAGGLVLHF
TRBD2	NA	TRBJ2-5	TRBV18	TGTGCCAGCTCACCAACGACTAGCGGGAGACAAGAGACCCAGTACTTC	CASSPTTSGRQETQYF
NA	NA	TRBJ1-4	TRBV6-5	TGTGCCAGCAGAGCCGACAGCGTGAATGAAAAACTGTTTTTT	CASRADSVNEKLFF
TRBD2	NA	TRBJ2-7	TRBV7-8	TGTGCCAGCAGCTTTCTAGCGGGGACCTACGAGCAGTACTTC	CASSFLAGTYEQYF
NA	few	TRBJ1-1	TRBV7-6	TGTGCCAGCAGCTTAAGACAGAAAACTGAAGCTTTCTTT	CASSLRQKTEAFF
NA	NA	TRBJ1-2	TRBV4-3	TGCGCCAGCAGCCAAGGACAAGGCTACACCTTC	CASSQGQGYTF
TRBD1	NA	TRBJ1-1	TRBV5-6	TGTGCCAGCAGCTCGAGGGTGCGTTACAGGGGAGACACTGAAGCTTTCTTT	CASSSRVRYRGDTEAFF
TRBD2	NA	TRBJ2-1	TRBV9	TGTGCCAGCAGCCTTGCCCCGGGACTAGCGGGAAAGAATGAGCAGTTCTTC	CASSLAPGLAGKNEQFF
TRBD1	few	TRBJ1-3	TRBV28	TGTGCCAGCGGTACAGGGGTCTCTGGAAACACCATATATTTT	CASGTGVSGNTIYF
NA	NA	TRBJ2-1	TRBV18	TGTGCCAGCTCACAAGATATGGACAATGAGCAGTTCTTC	CASSQDMDNEQFF
NA	NA	TRBJ2-7	TRBV5-1	TGCGCCAGCAGCTTGGGACAGACCTCATCAACCTACGAGCAGTACTTC	CASSLGQTSSTYEQYF
NA	NA	TRBJ2-2	TRBV4-1	TGCGCCAGCAGCCAAGCGTTGGGGCGGAACACCGGGGAGCTGTTTTTT	CASSQALGRNTGELFF
TRBD1	NA	TRBJ1-4	TRBV7-6	TGTGCCAGCAGCTTAGGGGGTACAGGGGAAGGAAAACTGTTTTTT	CASSLGGTGEGKLFF
NA	NA	TRBJ1-1	TRBV7-2	TGTGCCAGCAGCTTGGAGGGGTGGGGCACTGAAGCTTTCTTT	CASSLEGWGTEAFF
TRBD1	NA	TRBJ2-6	TRBV5-5	TGTGCCAGCAGCTTATATCCGGGACAGCAAAACTCTGGGGCCAACGTCCTGACTTTC	CASSLYPGQQNSGANVLTF
TRBD2	NA	TRBJ2-2	TRBV4-3	TGCGCCAGCAGCCAATTCCAAGCGGGAGCCGGGGAGCTGTTTTTT	CASSQFQAGAGELFF
NA	NA	TRBJ2-7	TRBV6-5	TGTGCCAGCAGTCCCGGGACGGCAAGCTCCTACGAGCAGTACTTC	CASSPGTASSYEQYF
NA	NA	TRBJ1-5	TRBV29-1	TGCAGCGTGGGCATTGATGGCAATCAGCCCCAGCATTTT	CSVGIDGNQPQHF
TRBD1	NA	TRBJ1-5	TRBV19	TGTGCCAGTAGTATTGGGACGACAGAAAGGGGGCAGTCCCAGCATTTT	CASSIGTTERGQSQHF
NA	NA	TRBJ1-6	TRBV18	TGTGCCAGCTCACCACAGGGAGCCTATAATTCACCCCTCCACTTT	CASSPQGAYNSPLHF
NA	NA	TRBJ2-1	TRBV5-1	TGCGCCAGCAGCTTGGGGACGGTGCGGGTCAATGAGCAGTTCTTC	CASSLGTVRVNEQFF
TRBD2	NA	TRBJ2-1	TRBV9	TGTGCCAGCAGCCCGGGACTATCCAATGAGCAGTTCTTC	CASSPGLSNEQFF
NA	once	TRBJ2-1	TRBV6-4	TGTGCCAGCAGTGACACCAGGGCGGGCGAGCAGTTCTTC	CASSDTRAGEQFF
TRBD1	NA	TRBJ2-1	TRBV7-2	TGTGCCAGCACACTAAACGAAGGGGGCCGAGGTGAGCAGTTCTTC	CASTLNEGGRGEQFF
NA	NA	TRBJ2-1	TRBV9	TGTGCCAGCAGCGTAGTTGGCTCCGGGAGAGGGGTAAGGAATGAGCAGTTCTTC	CASSVVGSGRGVRNEQFF
TRBD2	NA	TRBJ2-5	TRBV11-2	TGTGCCAGCACCCCTAGCGGGCCGGAGACCCAGTACTTC	CASTPSGPETQYF
NA	NA	TRBJ1-1	TRBV27	TGTGCCAGCAGTTTATTCTCGGAAACTGAAGCTTTCTTT	CASSLFSETEAFF
NA	NA	TRBJ2-1	TRBV5-1	TGCGCCAGCAAAGAGGGAGCAGGGTTAGGAAATGAGCAGTTCTTC	CASKEGAGLGNEQFF
NA	NA	TRBJ2-1	TRBV5-1	TGCGCCAGCAGTTTTGGGTCTGGCTCCTACAATGAGCAGTTCTTC	CASSFGSGSYNEQFF
NA	once	TRBJ1-2	TRBV6-6	TGTGCCAGCAGACACGTCCGGGGTCAAGGCTACACCTTC	CASRHVRGQGYTF
NA	NA	TRBJ2-4	TRBV12-2	TGTGCAAGTCGCTTAGTAATGGGGGGCGCGGGTGCGCCCAAAAACATTCAGTACTTC	CASRLVMGGAGAPKNIQYF
NA	once	TRBJ1-1	TRBV11-1	TGTGCCAGCAGCTCCCGGTGGCAGGGGCCGAACACTGAAGCTTTCTTT	CASSSRWQGPNTEAFF
NA	NA	TRBJ2-7	TRBV6-5	TGTGCCAGCAGTTACCCGGGTCGCTACGAGCAGTACTTC	CASSYPGRYEQYF
NA	NA	TRBJ1-5	TRBV15	TGTGCCACCAGTCTTATGCTCAATCAGCCCCAGCATTTT	CATSLMLNQPQHF
NA	NA	TRBJ2-1	TRBV10-3	TGTGCCATCCTTACGTCCACTGAGCAGTTCTTC	CAILTSTEQFF
NA	NA	TRBJ2-1	TRBV11-3	TGTGCCAAATCTACCCCGAGGCAAGATGAGCAGTTCTTC	CAKSTPRQDEQFF
NA	few	TRBJ2-2	TRBV5-1	TGCGCCAGCAGCTTGGACGGGAGCCTCACCGGGGAGCTGTTTTTT	CASSLDGSLTGELFF
NA	NA	TRBJ2-1	TRBV9	TGTGCCAGCAGCCTGTCTCGTGAGCAGTTCTTC	CASSLSREQFF
TRBD1	NA	TRBJ2-7	TRBV11-2	TGTGCCAGCAGCTCGGACAGGACCTCTTACGAGCAGTACTTC	CASSSDRTSYEQYF
NA	NA	TRBJ2-7	TRBV4-3	TGCGCCAGCAGCCAAGATGCAGGGGCCTCCTACGAGCAGTACTTC	CASSQDAGASYEQYF
NA	NA	TRBJ1-1	TRBV9	TGTGCCTCTCAGGGCCCAGCTTTCTTT	CASQGPAFF
NA	NA	TRBJ2-3	TRBV9	TGTGCCAGCAGCGTACATGTCCTCCCAACAGATACGCAGTATTTT	CASSVHVLPTDTQYF
NA	NA	TRBJ2-1	TRBV5-1	TGCGCCAGCAGCTTGGTACTAGCTTACAATGAGCAGTTCTTC	CASSLVLAYNEQFF
NA	NA	TRBJ2-1	TRBV19	TGTGCCAGTATGAAGGAACTCGGGCGAAGGGAGCAGTTCTTC	CASMKELGRREQFF
NA	NA	TRBJ2-2	TRBV5-1	TGCGCCAGCAGCTCGGGCCTCACGGGCACCGGGGAGCTGTTTTTT	CASSSGLTGTGELFF
NA	NA	TRBJ1-3	TRBV10-3	TGTGCCATCAGTGTCGGAGATTACTCTGGAAACACCATATATTTT	CAISVGDYSGNTIYF
NA	NA	TRBJ2-1	TRBV2	TGTGCCAGCAGTGCTCAGGGGAGCTCCTACAATGAGCAGTTCTTC	CASSAQGSSYNEQFF
NA	NA	TRBJ1-2	TRBV13	TGTGCCAGCAGCTTGGGACACCGCTATGGCTACACCTTC	CASSLGHRYGYTF
TRBD1	NA	TRBJ2-3	TRBV5-1	TGCGCCAGCAGCCCATTTACGACAGGGGCGGGAGATACGCAGTATTTT	CASSPFTTGAGDTQYF
NA	NA	TRBJ2-3	TRBV2	TGTGCCAGCAGCCTACTAGTAGCGGTCACAGATACGCAGTATTTT	CASSLLVAVTDTQYF
NA	NA	TRBJ1-5	TRBV9	TGTGCCAGCGCGGACGGGGCAAGCAATCAGCCCCAGCATTTT	CASADGASNQPQHF
NA	NA	TRBJ2-1	TRBV4-2	TGTGCCAGCAGCCCGAGGGAATCAGGGAGAACTTCTGTATCTCCCAATGAGCAGTTCTTC	CASSPRESGRTSVSPNEQFF
NA	NA	TRBJ1-6	TRBV19	TGTGCCAGTAGTATATGGTACCCGAGCTCCTATAATTCACCCCTCCACTTT	CASSIWYPSSYNSPLHF
NA	NA	TRBJ2-3	TRBV18	TGTGCCAGCTCACTTAATACGCGGGCAGATACGCAGTATTTT	CASSLNTRADTQYF
NA	NA	TRBJ1-2	TRBV6-5	TGTGCCAGCGGGCCTGGATTGGATGGCTACACCTTC	CASGPGLDGYTF
TRBD1	NA	TRBJ1-1	TRBV27	TGTGCCAGCAGTCCCGGGACAGGGGGCTGGGCTTTCTTT	CASSPGTGGWAFF
NA	once	TRBJ2-2	TRBV4-1	TGCGCCAGCAGTCTATTCGAAGGGATGGCCGGGGAGCTGTTTTTT	CASSLFEGMAGELFF
TRBD1	once	TRBJ1-1	TRBV11-2	TGTGCCAGCAGCCCCAGGGGGGGTGGAGGGGAGGGTAACACTGAAGCTTTCTTT	CASSPRGGGGEGNTEAFF
NA	NA	TRBJ1-3	TRBV18	TGTGCCAGCTCAGCGGACAGCGCCTCTGGAAACACCATATATTTT	CASSADSASGNTIYF
NA	NA	TRBJ2-7	TRBV4-1	TGCGCCAGCAGCCAAGAGGGGACAAGCTACGAGCAGTACTTC	CASSQEGTSYEQYF